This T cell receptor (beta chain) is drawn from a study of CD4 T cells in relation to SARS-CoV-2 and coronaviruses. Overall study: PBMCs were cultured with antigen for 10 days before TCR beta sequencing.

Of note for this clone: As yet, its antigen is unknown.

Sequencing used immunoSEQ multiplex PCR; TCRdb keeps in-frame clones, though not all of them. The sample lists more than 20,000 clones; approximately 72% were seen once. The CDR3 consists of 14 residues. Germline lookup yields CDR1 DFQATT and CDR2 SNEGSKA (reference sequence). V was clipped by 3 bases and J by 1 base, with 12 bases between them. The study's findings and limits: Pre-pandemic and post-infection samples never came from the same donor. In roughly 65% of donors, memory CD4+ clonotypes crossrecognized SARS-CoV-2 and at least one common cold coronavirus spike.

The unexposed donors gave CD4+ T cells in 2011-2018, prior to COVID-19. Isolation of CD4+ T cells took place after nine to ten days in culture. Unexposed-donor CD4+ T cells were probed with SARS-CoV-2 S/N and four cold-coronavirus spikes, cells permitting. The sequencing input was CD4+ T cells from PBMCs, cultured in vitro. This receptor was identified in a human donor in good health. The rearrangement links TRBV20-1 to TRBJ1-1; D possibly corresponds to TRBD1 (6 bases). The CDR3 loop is CSASGGGGNTEAFF. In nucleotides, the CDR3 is TGCAGTGCTAGTGGGGGCGGTGGGAACACTGAAGCTTTCTTT.